This T cell receptor beta chain was sequenced in a study of post-analysis software for immune sequencing data. In the study overall: Clinical courses comprised relapsing-remitting, secondary progressive and progressive-relapsing multiple sclerosis. Study-wide points: Versus controls, multiple sclerosis patients showed significantly lower diversity (normalized Chao1).

The library was made from cDNA and included unique molecular identifiers. T cells numbering about 0.85 to 10 million yielded 450,000 to 500,000 cDNA molecules. In TCRdb, the PCR reads were re-called with MiXCR into one record per CDR3 protein. The table has 820,000 or so distinct CDR3 sequences, 53% seen once. Comments on this clonotype: Its antigen is as yet unknown.

The clonotype comes from a girl aged 10-17 years with multiple sclerosis. Sequencing input: blood.

The CDR3 bases are TGTGCCAGCAGCTTAGCGCGGTCGGGGGATGAGCAGTTCTTC. It encodes CASSLARSGDEQFF. The gene calls are TRBV11-2 and TRBJ2-1; possible D gene TRBD2, 6 bases. The V end was cut by 1 base, the J end by 8 bases, with 12 bases between. The CDR3 length is 14 residues. In germline, CDR1 is SGHAT, CDR2 FQNNGV.